The 24 T cell receptor beta chains presented below share a single source sample, sequenced in a study of blood T cells in healthy people across ages. Primed by a sample-barcoded 5' primer and a J-beta primer mix, a second PCR proceeded for about 7 to 11 cycles. TCRdb re-called the 5' RACE reads through MiXCR, storing one row per CDR3 protein. The data contain fewer than 2,000,000 distinct CDR3 sequences, more than 35% of them singletons. Sequenced material: blood. These TCRs come from a human donor in good health.

This clonotype occurred a few times. V usage is TRBV15 and J usage is TRBJ2-1; possibly TRBD1 for D (5 bases). Trimming cost V 8 bases and J 1 base, with 9 bases left between them. CDR1 is LNHNV and CDR2 is YYDKDF in the germline V gene (reference sequence). The CDR3 sequence is 13 residues long. CDR3 residues: CATQQASYNEQFF. CDR3 nucleotides: TGTGCCACCCAACAGGCGTCCTACAATGAGCAGTTCTTC.

In this sample, this clonotype turned up a few times. This chain connects TRBV4-1 to TRBJ2-3; 8 positions agree with TRBD2. The germline V gene has CDR1 MGHRA and CDR2 YSYEKL. This CDR3 has 19 amino acids. V shed 4 bases and J 0 bases; nucleotides not matched to a gene: 15. Here the CDR3 reads CASSLSPSGGVYSTDTQYF. The CDR3 nucleotides are TGCGCCAGCAGCCTAAGTCCCAGCGGGGGAGTCTATAGCACAGATACGCAGTATTTT.

The rearrangement uses TRBV19 and TRBJ2-1, with 9 nucleotides matching TRBD2. V gave up 7 bases and J gave up 9 bases; unmatched junction bases: 10. CDR1 LNHDA and CDR2 SQIVND come from the germline V gene (reference sequence). This CDR3 region has 14 residues. In nucleotides, the CDR3 is TGTGCCAGTATGAGGGCGGGGGGGCTTGGTGAGCAGTTCTTC. This sequence encodes CASMRAGGLGEQFF.

The chain carries TRBV24-1 and TRBJ2-2; no clear D. Germline V gives CDR1 KGHDR, CDR2 SFDVKD. This CDR3 comprises 15 residues. V was cut by 3 bases and J by 3 bases, with 10 bases left in between. The CDR3 nucleotides are TGTGCCACCAGTGATACAAACTCCTACACCGGGGAGCTGTTTTTT. Amino acid sequence: CATSDTNSYTGELFF.

This clonotype has just a few counts. This rearrangement joins TRBV12-5 to TRBJ2-3; D call uncertain. The V gene's germline CDR1 is LGHNT and CDR2 FRNRAP. The CDR3 spans 15 residues. V was cut by 1 base and J by 0 bases, with 8 bases left in between. CDR3 region: CASGLGEESTDTQYF. CDR3 nucleotide sequence: TGTGCTAGTGGTTTGGGCGAGGAAAGCACAGATACGCAGTATTTT.

Details on this clonotype: At one boundary the junction diverges from the germline segment, which might be a read error. This chain links TRBV7-2 with TRBJ2-4, with 9 bases aligning to TRBD1. The J call may be in error: the DNA end matches TRBJ2-7 better. Germline values: CDR1 SGHTA, CDR2 FQGNSA. The CDR3 is 16 amino acids. In nucleotides, the CDR3 is TGTGCCAGCGGCTTAGGGGACAGGGCGATCCCCTACGAGCAGTACTTC. As protein: CASGLGDRAIPYEQYF.

This sequence joins TRBV7-2 and TRBJ2-2; D is uncertain. Trimming shortened V by 5 bases and J by 2 bases, and 12 bases separated the two germline ends. Germline values: CDR1 SGHTA, CDR2 FQGNSA. The CDR3 runs 15 residues. The CDR3 sequence is CASSLRAPNTGELFF. The CDR3 nucleotides read TGTGCCAGCAGCCTAAGAGCCCCTAACACCGGGGAGCTGTTTTTT.

The chain is built from TRBV5-1 and TRBJ2-3; TRBD1 might be the D (6 bases). This CDR3 comprises 16 residues. Germline V gives CDR1 SGHRS, CDR2 YFSETQ. Trimming removed 0 bases at V and 3 bases at J, with 14 bases between. The CDR3 is CASSLGQSGQTDTQYF. Written as DNA, the CDR3 is TGCGCCAGCAGCTTGGGTCAATCGGGACAAACAGATACGCAGTATTTT.

The chain links TRBV5-4 to TRBJ1-4, with D tentatively TRBD1 (5 bases). The V end lost 1 base, the J end lost 8 bases, and 15 bases lay between the germline ends. This CDR3 comprises 15 residues. Germline CDR1 is SGHNT and CDR2 is YYREEE (reference sequence). The CDR3 sequence: CASSLFGDVREKLFF. CDR3 bases: TGTGCCAGCAGCTTGTTTGGGGACGTTAGAGAAAAACTGTTTTTT.

This clonotype came up a few times. The chain recombines TRBV2 with TRBJ1-1, with D maybe TRBD1 (5 bases). Germline CDR1 SNHLY, CDR2 FYNNEI. V was trimmed by 8 bases and J by 1 base, leaving 8 bases between them. The length of the CDR3 is 12 residues. CDR3 residues: CASGGSNTEAFF. The CDR3 DNA reads TGTGCCAGCGGGGGGTCGAACACTGAAGCTTTCTTT.

This clonotype was seen a handful of times. V is TRBV29-1 and J is TRBJ1-1, with D hard to call. The germline V and J ends were trimmed by 3 bases and 5 bases, with 13 bases remaining between them. Germline CDR1 SQVTM, CDR2 ANQGSEA. The CDR3 consists of 13 residues. CDR3 protein: CSVDLRSGTEAFF. The CDR3 nucleotides read TGCAGCGTTGACTTACGCAGTGGTACTGAAGCTTTCTTT.

This clonotype was detected a few times. V usage is TRBV12-3 or TRBV12-4 and J usage is TRBJ2-1, with TRBD1 identical over 9 bases. The CDR3 loop spans 14 amino acids. V was pared by 4 bases and J by 8 bases, with 6 bases of the junction left unmatched. CDR3 region: CASSSRDRVYEQFF. CDR3 DNA sequence: TGTGCCAGCAGTTCTCGGGACAGGGTGTATGAGCAGTTCTTC.

The chain couples TRBV4-1 to TRBJ2-3, with D hard to call. The CDR3 runs to 11 residues. The ends were cut back, 1 base at V and 7 bases at J, with 3 bases in the middle. Germline V CDR1 and CDR2: MGHRA, YSYEKL. In nucleotides, the CDR3 is TGCGCCAGCAGCCAAGCTAATACGCAGTATTTT. Translated, it gives CASSQANTQYF.

This clonotype was picked up one time. The CDR3 DNA reads as TGTGCCAGCAGCTTGGGGGGGGGGGCACCTCAGCCCCAGCATTTT. Its protein is CASSLGGGAPQPQHF. The genes are TRBV7-3 and TRBJ1-5; possible D gene TRBD1, 6 bases. Trimming shortened V by 3 bases and J by 6 bases, and 15 bases separated the two germline ends. Looked up from germline, CDR1 is SGHTA and CDR2 is FQGTGA. This CDR3 is built from 15 residues.

V gene TRBV12-3 or TRBV12-4 combines with J gene TRBJ2-1; D uncertain. Trimming took off 2 bases at V and 15 bases at J, with 17 bases between the two ends. This CDR3 contains 13 residues. The CDR3 DNA sequence: TGTGCCAGCAGTTTATCCCGTCTAGGGTGGCGGTTCTTC. It specifies CASSLSRLGWRFF.

This clonotype occurred a few times. As DNA, the CDR3 is TGTGCCAGCAGTTTTGTATTGGGGAACACTGAAGCTTTCTTT. This translates into CASSFVLGNTEAFF. The chain has TRBV27 and TRBJ1-1; no firm D call. The CDR3 covers 14 residues. Germline CDR1 and CDR2: MNHEY and SMNVEV (reference sequence). Trimming took 3 bases from V and 1 from J, leaving 9 bases between them.

This clonotype was picked up a small number of times. The rearrangement links TRBV2 to TRBJ2-1; D unclear. Deletions cut 8 bases from V and 10 bases from J, with 15 bases between. This CDR3 is built from 12 residues. CDR1 is SNHLY and CDR2 is FYNNEI in the germline V gene. CDR3 bases: TGTGCCAGCCGCCTTAGGGCCCTAGAGCAGTTCTTC. Translated: CASRLRALEQFF.

This clonotype was seen more than once but under ten times. The CDR3 loop is CASSLALGGSEQYF. CDR3 coding DNA: TGTGCCAGCAGCTTAGCGTTGGGAGGGTCCGAGCAGTACTTC. The gene calls are TRBV7-9 and TRBJ2-7; 7 positions agree with TRBD2. J lost 6 bases, V lost 0 bases, and 5 bases had no gene match. Germline CDR1 and CDR2: SEHNR and FQNEAQ (reference sequence). This CDR3 spans 14 amino acids.

This clonotype was counted a few times. V usage is TRBV28 and J usage is TRBJ2-3, with 9 bases identical to TRBD1. J lost 3 bases, V lost 2 bases, and 3 bases had no gene match. CDR1 MDHEN and CDR2 SYDVKM come from the germline V gene. The CDR3 covers 15 residues. The CDR3 loop is CASSLIGTGTDTQYF. CDR3 DNA: TGTGCCAGCAGTTTAATAGGGACAGGGACAGATACGCAGTATTTT.

This chain links TRBV9 with TRBJ2-4; tentatively, D is TRBD1 (6 bases). The end of the DNA is better explained by TRBJ2-7, so the J call may be wrong. Germline CDR1 is SGDLS and CDR2 is YYNGEE. The CDR3 is made up of 15 amino acids. The CDR3: CASSPYRVPHYEQYF. The DNA of the CDR3 is TGTGCCAGCAGCCCCTACAGGGTCCCCCACTACGAGCAGTACTTC.

This clonotype has at least ten counts. V usage is TRBV15 and J usage is TRBJ2-1, with TRBD1 as a possible D gene (5 bases). V was trimmed by 3 bases and J by 11 bases, leaving 11 bases between them. Germline V gene data show CDR1 as LNHNV and CDR2 as YYDKDF (reference sequence). The CDR3 length is 12 residues. CDR3 region: CATSRARGKQFF. CDR3 bases: TGTGCCACCAGCAGGGCAAGGGGTAAGCAGTTCTTC.

V gene TRBV20-1 combines with J gene TRBJ2-4; TRBD1 matches 7 bases. The closer fit of TRBJ2-7 to the DNA end suggests the J call may be wrong. Looked up from germline, CDR1 is DFQATT and CDR2 is SNEGSKA (reference sequence). CDR3 length: 15 residues. The CDR3 protein is CSARARDSLRYEQYF. CDR3 DNA sequence: TGCAGTGCTAGAGCAAGGGACAGCCTCCGCTACGAGCAGTACTTC.

This clonotype has only a few counts. The J gene is TRBJ2-7, the V gene TRBV15; TRBD1 matches 8 bases. Germline CDR1 reads LNHNV; CDR2 reads YYDKDF (reference sequence). This CDR3 has 14 residues. V trimming: 7 bases; J trimming: 1 base; junction bases outside the gene matches: 6. The DNA for the CDR3 is TGTGCCACCAACCGGGACAGGAGATCCTACGAGCAGTACTTC. Its translation: CATNRDRRSYEQYF.

This clonotype was seen a few times. This rearrangement joins TRBV7-2 to TRBJ1-2, with 7 nucleotides matching TRBD1. With 1 base clipped from V and 10 bases from J, the junction kept 6 bases outside the gene matches. The germline V gene has CDR1 SGHTA and CDR2 FQGNSA. This CDR3 spans 13 amino acids. The CDR3 loop reads CASSLERDSNYTF. CDR3 coding DNA: TGTGCCAGCAGCTTAGAGAGGGACAGTAACTACACCTTC.